This T cell receptor beta chain was retrieved from a study of blood T cells in healthy people across ages. Points from the study as a whole: CMV infection status of these donors was not known. While age rose, TCR beta diversity per million T cells dropped in a roughly linear way.

Points on this clonotype: As yet, its antigen is unknown.

PCR was performed a second time for roughly 7 to 11 cycles using a sample-barcoded 5' primer and a J-beta primer mix. TCRdb analysed the 5' RACE reads with MiXCR anew, one entry per CDR3 protein. The sample gives approximately 1.5 million distinct CDR3 sequences, approximately 32% of which show up once; about 11% is in the top ten. The germline CDR1 and CDR2 sequences are MNHNS and SASEGT. This CDR3 has 13 amino acids. Between the trimmed V and J ends, which lost 11 bases and 4 bases, there was a span of 15 bases. The V and J genes are TRBV6-1 and TRBJ2-1; D is ambiguous. This clonotype was sampled from a woman between 25 and 40 years old in good health. Sequenced input: blood. The CDR3 sequence is CAGKAAAYNEQFF. The CDR3 DNA sequence: TGTGCCGGGAAGGCTGCTGCATACAATGAGCAGTTCTTC.